One and the same sample provided the 17 T cell receptor beta chains below, sequenced in a study of response to subunit inactivated influenza vaccine. TCRdb passed the RT-PCR reads through MiXCR, listing each CDR3 protein once. The table lists roughly 460,000 distinct CDR3 sequences, about a tenth of them singletons, with approximately 12% in the top ten. The sequenced sample was PBMCs from blood, obtained roughly 48 days after vaccination. The origin of the receptors is a middle-aged man who received an inactivated influenza vaccine.

In its sample, this clonotype was seen many times. This chain connects TRBV6-6 to TRBJ2-7; D call uncertain. V dropped 3 bases and J dropped 4 bases, with 10 bases sitting between them. This CDR3 has 13 residues. Germline V gene lookup returns CDR1 MNHNY and CDR2 SVGAGI (reference sequence). This chain's CDR3 is CASSYSGEYEQYF. The CDR3, as DNA: TGTGCCAGCAGTTATTCTGGCGAGTACGAGCAGTACTTC.

In its sample, this clonotype was seen a few times. This chain connects TRBV12-3 or TRBV12-4 to TRBJ1-2; D may be TRBD1 (6 bases). V lost 2 bases to trimming and J lost 4 bases, with 14 bases between them. The CDR3 loop spans 15 amino acids. The CDR3 loop reads CASSLSVRGSYGYTF. The DNA for the CDR3 is TGTGCCAGCAGTTTATCTGTTAGGGGGAGCTATGGCTACACCTTC.

Only a few counts were recorded for this clonotype. The chain employs TRBV12-3 or TRBV12-4 and TRBJ2-7; 7 nucleotides match TRBD1. The CDR3 is 13 residues long. The V and J ends lost 5 bases and 3 bases, in that order; junction bases with no gene match: 4. CDR3 in DNA: TGTGCCAGCAGTCGATACAGGGGCTACGAGCAGTACTTC. It codes for CASSRYRGYEQYF.

This clonotype was seen at least ten times. The chain links TRBV20-1 to TRBJ2-3; TRBD2 matches at 9 bases. The germline V gene has CDR1 DFQATT and CDR2 SNEGSKA (reference sequence). The CDR3 extends over 15 amino acids. V lost 4 bases, J lost 0 bases, and 5 bases stayed unmatched. The CDR3 sequence: CSANPSGRSTDTQYF. CDR3 in DNA: TGCAGTGCTAACCCCAGCGGGAGGAGCACAGATACGCAGTATTTT.

This clonotype was seen a few times. The chain has TRBV7-9 and TRBJ2-1; 12 bases align to TRBD1. Germline loops: CDR1 SEHNR, CDR2 FQNEAQ (reference sequence). This CDR3 comprises 15 residues. With V trimmed by 4 bases and J by 5 bases, 3 bases remained unmatched. For the CDR3, the DNA is TGTGCCAGCAGCTGGGGACAGGGGGCGGACAATGAGCAGTTCTTC. Protein sequence: CASSWGQGADNEQFF. Variable domain in full (rest from reference TRBV7-9 and TRBJ2-1): DTGVSQNPRHKITKRGQNVTFRCDPISEHNRLYWYRQTLGQGPEFLTYFQNEAQLEKSRLLSDRFSAERPKGSFSTLEIQRTEQGDSAMYLCASSWGQGADNEQFFGPGTRLTVL.

The table lists this clonotype with a few counts. CDR3 amino acids: CASSLRFDRGLVKNEQYF. For the CDR3, the DNA is TGTGCCAGCAGTTTAAGATTCGACAGGGGGCTGGTAAAGAACGAGCAGTACTTC. The V call is TRBV28, the J call TRBJ2-7, with 10 bases identical to TRBD1. With V trimmed by 2 bases and J by 5 bases, 15 bases remained unmatched. The CDR3 is 18 amino acids. Germline V lookup: CDR1 MDHEN, CDR2 SYDVKM.

This clonotype was observed a few times. V is TRBV29-1 and J is TRBJ1-2; 7 bases align to TRBD1. There are 13 residues in the CDR3. CDR1 and CDR2 from the germline V gene are SQVTM and ANQGSEA. Losses at the gene ends were 5 bases for V and 3 bases for J; bases not matched to a gene: 6. In DNA form, the CDR3 reads TGCAGCGTTACCACAGGGGTTGACTATGGCTACACCTTC. Translated, it gives CSVTTGVDYGYTF.

The chain has TRBV7-2 and TRBJ2-2; D is perhaps TRBD1 (5 bases). V was cut by 1 base and J by 4 bases, with 7 bases left in between. CDR3 length: 14 amino acids. The V gene's germline CDR1 is SGHTA and CDR2 FQGNSA. CDR3 amino acids: CASSLGQFTGELFF. In DNA, the CDR3 is TGTGCCAGCAGCTTAGGACAGTTCACCGGGGAGCTGTTTTTT.

This clonotype occurred a few times. The J gene is TRBJ2-2, the V gene TRBV28, with D possibly called TRBD1 or TRBD2 (5 bases each). The germline V gene has CDR1 MDHEN and CDR2 SYDVKM. This CDR3 comprises 15 residues. V lost 11 bases to trimming and J lost 7 bases, with 23 bases between them. The CDR3 region has the DNA TGTGCCGGGAGCCGGGGCGGATCCCGCAGCGGGGAGCTGTTTTTT. It encodes CAGSRGGSRSGELFF.

At least ten counts were recorded for this clonotype. J is TRBJ1-2 and V is TRBV20-1, with 8 bases fitting TRBD1. Germline loops: CDR1 DFQATT, CDR2 SNEGSKA (reference sequence). Unmatched junction bases numbered 2, after V lost 5 bases and J lost 0 bases. The CDR3 is made up of 13 amino acids. The CDR3 coding sequence is TGCAGTGCTGGGACAGGCACTAACTATGGCTACACCTTC. This gives the protein CSAGTGTNYGYTF.

This clonotype was counted between two and nine times. This chain joins TRBV9 and TRBJ2-7, with TRBD2 identical over 10 bases. The CDR3 is 14 amino acids. V lost 3 bases, J lost 6 bases, and 6 bases stayed unmatched. In germline, CDR1 is SGDLS, CDR2 YYNGEE. The CDR3 DNA is TGTGCCAGCAGCGGCAGCGGGAGGGCCGCCGAGCAGTACTTC. Protein sequence: CASSGSGRAAEQYF.

This clonotype appeared many times. The chain uses TRBV6-1 and TRBJ2-7, with unresolved D. Germline V CDR1 and CDR2: MNHNS, SASEGT. CDR3 length: 16 amino acids. V shed 6 bases and J shed 7 bases, with 25 bases lying between them. The DNA of the CDR3 is TGTGCCAGCAGCTCCAACCTCGTGGTACTGCTCGGGGAGCAGTACTTC. Translated: CASSSNLVVLLGEQYF.

This clonotype was picked up a small number of times. The V call is TRBV27, the J call TRBJ2-1, with no clear D. CDR1 and CDR2 (germline): MNHEY, SMNVEV (reference sequence). Trimming removed 3 bases from V and 3 bases from J, with 15 bases in between. The CDR3 sequence is 16 residues long. As DNA, the CDR3 is TGTGCCAGCAGTTTGGTCGTGGGTCCCGGCTACAATGAGCAGTTCTTC. This gives the protein CASSLVVGPGYNEQFF.

This clonotype occurred a few times. CDR3 DNA sequence: TGTGCCAGCAGTGTCCCCACCTACGAGCAGTACTTC. It encodes CASSVPTYEQYF. The rearrangement joins TRBV6-1 to TRBJ2-7, with no clear D. The CDR3 is 12 residues long. V shed 4 bases and J shed 2 bases, with 6 bases lying between them. Germline lookup yields CDR1 MNHNS and CDR2 SASEGT.

A note on this clonotype: The CDR3 ends on some other residue instead of the conserved phenylalanine or tryptophan, so this is likely a read error. Written as DNA, the CDR3 is TGTGCCAGCAGTCGGACTAGCGGCACAGATACGCAGTATTTA. Amino acids: CASSRTSGTDTQYL. The chain uses TRBV6-1 and TRBJ2-3; 9 positions match TRBD2. The length of the CDR3 is 14 residues. CDR1 MNHNS and CDR2 SASEGT come from the germline V gene. The trim removed 5 bases at V and 1 base at J, leaving 1 base unmatched.

This clonotype came up many times. The chain has TRBV10-3 and TRBJ2-1, with D uncertain. In germline, CDR1 is ENHRY, CDR2 SYGVKD. This CDR3 spans 12 amino acids. Trimming pared 6 bases from V and 5 bases from J, leaving 8 bases between. CDR3 in amino acids: CAIRYGDNEQFF. The CDR3 DNA follows: TGTGCCATCAGGTACGGTGACAATGAGCAGTTCTTC.

This clonotype was observed a few times. V is TRBV6-4 and J is TRBJ2-1; D might be TRBD1 (5 bases). V was trimmed by 7 bases and J by 8 bases, leaving 21 bases between them. The length of the CDR3 is 15 residues. The germline V gene has CDR1 MRHNA and CDR2 SNTAGT. The DNA for the CDR3 is TGTGCCAGCAAGCGACAGTTTGGGGTCCTGGATGAGCAGTTCTTC. It codes for CASKRQFGVLDEQFF.